A single sample gave rise to the 5 T cell receptor beta chains below, sequenced in a study of read filtering for tumor transcriptome and immune sequencing. The library was built from around 400 ng RNA with molecular barcoded adaptors for alpha/delta and beta/gamma chains. TCRdb reprocessed the reads via MiXCR and lists one record per CDR3 protein. This table has about 58,000 distinct CDR3 sequences, around an eighth appearing once. The sample taken for sequencing was a population of CD138-negative cells sorted from bone marrow. The receptor source for this set is a donor aged 40 or older with multiple myeloma.

For this clonotype: This may arise from a read error, as a much more abundant clone is one base away. This sequence joins TRBV29-1 and TRBJ2-2; a weak D match, TRBD2 (6 bases). Germline assignment: CDR1 SQVTM and CDR2 ANQGSEA. The CDR3 consists of 19 residues. CDR3 protein: CSVEGVRVEIGPNTGGLFF. The CDR3 coding sequence is TGCAGCGTTGAAGGGGTGAGAGTTGAAATTGGGCCGAACACCGGGGGGCTGTTTTTT.

This clonotype was recorded at least ten times. The chain recombines TRBV19 with TRBJ2-7; D possibly corresponds to TRBD2 (5 bases). Between the trimmed V and J ends, which lost 6 bases and 6 bases, there was a span of 15 bases. Germline V CDR1 and CDR2: LNHDA, SQIVND (reference sequence). The CDR3 extends over 13 amino acids. The CDR3 coding sequence is TGTGCCAGTAGCCCTCCGGCAGGAGGCGAGCAGTACTTC. This gives the protein CASSPPAGGEQYF.

This clonotype was counted ten times or more. The rearrangement joins TRBV11-2 to TRBJ1-4; 10 nucleotides match TRBD1. Germline V lookup: CDR1 SGHAT, CDR2 FQNNGV. Trimming at V came to 8 bases and at J to 3 bases, leaving 6 bases not matched to a gene. This CDR3 has 15 amino acids. The CDR3 sequence is CASPQGQGANEKLFF. CDR3 in DNA: TGTGCCAGCCCCCAAGGACAGGGGGCTAATGAAAAACTGTTTTTT. The complete variable domain, with remaining parts taken from reference TRBV11-2 and TRBJ1-4, reads EAGVAQSPRYKIIEKRQSVAFWCNPISGHATLYWYQQILGQGPKLLIQFQNNGVVDDSQLPKDRFSAERLKGVDSTLKIQPAKLEDSAVYLCASPQGQGANEKLFFGSGTQLSVL.

This clonotype has at least ten counts. The chain couples TRBV7-9 to TRBJ1-1, with D possibly matching TRBD1 (5 bases). Germline V gene sequence: CDR1 SEHNR, CDR2 FQNEAQ (reference sequence). CDR3 length: 12 residues. The V end was cut by 4 bases, the J end by 11 bases, with 14 bases between. This chain's CDR3 is CASSYAEGHAFF. For the CDR3, the DNA is TGTGCCAGCAGCTATGCCGAGGGGCACGCTTTCTTT.

This clonotype was seen ten or more times. The gene calls are TRBV6-2 or TRBV6-3 and TRBJ1-1; perhaps TRBD1 as D (5 bases). The CDR3 has 14 amino acids. In germline, CDR1 is MNHEY, CDR2 SVGEGT. V was trimmed by 2 bases and J by 8 bases, leaving 15 bases between them. CDR3 sequence reads: CASSYLRAGTEAFF. CDR3 nucleotides: TGTGCCAGCAGTTACCTCCGCGCGGGGACGGAAGCTTTCTTT.